The 13 T cell receptor beta chains reported below all come from one sample, sequenced in a study of blood T cell repertoires in COVID-19 (dated by TCRdb to 2018 to 2021). Library construction relied on the immunoSEQ multiplex PCR assay. TCRdb obtained this table from immuneACCESS and retained in-frame rearrangements with V and J assigned. These tables miss some clones; where compared with another copy, unresolved V genes account for less than half of the shortfall, and the remainder is unexplained. The sample table contains about 270,000 clones; only one count was recorded for more than 85% of them. Approximately 2.6% of the sample belongs to the ten largest clones. The sample consisted of peripheral blood. These receptors were collected from a person aged 18 to 30 with COVID-19, enrolled during active disease.

The chain uses TRBV5-6 and TRBJ2-3; D gene ambiguous. Germline lookup yields CDR1 SGHDT and CDR2 YYEEEE. V gave up 4 bases and J gave up 7 bases, with 10 bases separating them. This CDR3 spans 12 amino acids. CDR3 nucleotide sequence: TGTGCCAGCAGCCCTAGTGGATATACGCAGTATTTT. Translation gives CASSPSGYTQYF.

This chain links TRBV6-5 with TRBJ2-1, with TRBD2 matching over 7 bases. V dropped 5 bases and J dropped 4; count of bases not matched to a gene: 8. CDR1 is MNHEY, CDR2 SVGAGI, per germline. The CDR3 loop spans 15 amino acids. CDR3 sequence: CASSTAGTTYNEQFF. In DNA form, the CDR3 reads TGTGCCAGCAGTACCGCCGGGACTACATACAATGAGCAGTTCTTC.

The rearrangement links TRBV13 to TRBJ1-1; 10 nucleotides agree with TRBD1. Germline CDR1 PRHDT, CDR2 FYEKMQ (reference sequence). CDR3 size: 14 residues. With 5 bases clipped from V and 6 bases from J, the junction kept 6 bases outside the gene matches. Here the CDR3 DNA reads TGTGCCAGCAGCCGACAGGGGGCGCGGGCTGAAGCTTTCTTT. It specifies CASSRQGARAEAFF.

The count of this clone is one. The genes are TRBV21-1 and TRBJ1-5; the table's D call, TRBD1, was not checked against the DNA. TRBV21-1 is annotated as a pseudogene. This CDR3 is 17 amino acids long. The CDR3 DNA is TGTGCCAGCAGCAAAACTTTAAGGGGACAGGGCAATCAGCCCCAGCATTTT. Translating it yields CASSKTLRGQGNQPQHF.

Of note for this clone: At one end the junction does not follow the germline gene, possibly because of a read error. The genes are TRBV19 and TRBJ2-7, with 8 bases identical to TRBD2. The germline V gene has CDR1 LNHDA and CDR2 SQIVND (reference sequence). CDR3 length equals 14 residues. The CDR3 DNA follows: TGTGCCAGTAGCCTAGCGGGTCCCTCCTCCGAGCAGTACTTC. Its protein is CASSLAGPSSEQYF.

The chain couples TRBV9 to TRBJ1-2, with 9 bases fitting TRBD1. Germline lookup yields CDR1 SGDLS and CDR2 YYNGEE. The J segment lost 3 bases and the V segment lost 4 bases, leaving 4 bases of the junction unmatched. This CDR3 spans 14 amino acids. The CDR3 region is CASSNRTGDYGYTF. CDR3 nucleotide sequence: TGTGCCAGCAGCAACCGGACAGGGGACTATGGCTACACCTTC.

The rearrangement joins TRBV11-2 to TRBJ2-1; D is unclear. The CDR3 length is 12 residues. Trimming took off 5 bases at V and 6 bases at J, with 8 bases between the two ends. The germline V gene encodes CDR1 SGHAT and CDR2 FQNNGV. The CDR3 sequence is CASSPRSNEQFF. The CDR3 bases are TGTGCCAGCAGCCCCCGGAGCAATGAGCAGTTCTTC.

This chain joins TRBV2 and TRBJ1-4; the D is unclear. Trimming stripped 6 bases from V and 6 bases from J, with 11 bases between. CDR1 SNHLY and CDR2 FYNNEI come from the germline V gene. The CDR3 covers 13 residues. CDR3 in DNA: TGTGCCAGCAGCCGTCGACGGGATGAAAAACTGTTTTTT. Protein: CASSRRRDEKLFF.

This clone has just one count. The chain links TRBV3-1 (or the pseudogene TRBV3-2) to TRBJ2-3; D is perhaps TRBD2 (6 bases). This CDR3 region has 17 residues. Germline V gives CDR1 LGHDT, CDR2 YNNKEL (reference sequence). V lost 0 bases and J lost 0, with 13 bases in between. CDR3 sequence reads: CASSQDGPGTSTDTQYF. DNA of the CDR3: TGTGCCAGCAGCCAAGATGGTCCAGGGACTAGCACAGATACGCAGTATTTT.

This chain links TRBV5-6 with TRBJ1-1; tentatively, D is TRBD1 (6 bases). CDR1 and CDR2 (germline): SGHDT, YYEEEE. This CDR3 has 15 residues. V gave up 4 bases and J gave up 0 bases, with 13 bases separating them. This CDR3 reads CASSTYRELNTEAFF. CDR3 coding DNA: TGTGCCAGCAGCACCTACAGGGAGTTGAACACTGAAGCTTTCTTT.

V usage is TRBV5-4 and J usage is TRBJ1-4; 10 bases map to TRBD1. Germline V lookup: CDR1 SGHNT, CDR2 YYREEE (reference sequence). CDR3 length equals 16 residues. The V segment lost 0 bases and the J segment 2 bases; nucleotides outside the gene matches: 1. DNA for the CDR3: TGTGCCAGCAGCTTGGAGGGACAGGGGACTAATGAAAAACTGTTTTTT. It is translated as CASSLEGQGTNEKLFF.

This clone was recorded only once. The gene calls are TRBV7-8 and TRBJ1-1; D gene ambiguous. V gave up 1 base and J gave up 10 bases, with 13 bases separating them. The germline gives CDR1 SGHVS, CDR2 FQNEAQ. CDR3 length: 13 amino acids. For the CDR3, the DNA is TGTGCCAGCAGCTTAGATGAGTTGCGGGGAGCTTTCTTT. As protein: CASSLDELRGAFF.

The chain joins TRBV27 to TRBJ2-7, with D possibly matching TRBD2 (5 bases). V gave up 3 bases and J gave up 3 bases, with 9 bases separating them. CDR1 and CDR2 from the germline V gene are MNHEY and SMNVEV (reference sequence). There are 13 residues in the CDR3. The CDR3 nucleotides are TGTGCCAGCAGTTTTGCCGGGAACTACGAGCAGTACTTC. This translates into CASSFAGNYEQYF.